Reported below is one TCR beta chain. Its specificity is not known. The data derive from a study of T-cell reconstitution after alpha-beta-depleted transplantation in children. Molecular barcoding with unique molecular identifiers was used for the TCRbeta library. TCRdb re-called the PCR reads through MiXCR, storing one row per CDR3 protein. The data contain fewer than 1 million distinct CDR3 sequences, roughly 15% of them singletons. Points from the study as a whole: As was reported, about two months after transplant, alpha-beta T cells came from several hundred expanded graft clones. Day-60 TCRbeta diversity that was high in some patients was derived from surviving recipient T cells and thymic progenitors. T-cell numbers and diversity one year post-transplant derived largely from freshly generated T cells.

The sequenced sample was PBMCs, mostly from graft donor cells, obtained 360 days after TCRalphabeta/CD19-depleted stem cell transplant. The source is a male patient aged 10-17 years who had a stem cell transplant for acute lymphoblastic leukemia, so the T cells may come from the graft donor.

CDR3 protein: CASSAGQVAYEQYF. For the CDR3, the DNA is TGTGCCAGCAGCGCAGGACAGGTTGCCTACGAGCAGTACTTC. V and J are TRBV5-6 and TRBJ2-7, with 7 positions matching TRBD1. This CDR3 is built from 14 residues. The germline V gene has CDR1 SGHDT and CDR2 YYEEEE. Losses at the gene ends were 4 bases for V and 2 bases for J; bases not matched to a gene: 6. Full variable domain (rest looked up from reference TRBV5-6 and TRBJ2-7): DAGVTQSPTHLIKTRGQQVTLRCSPKSGHDTVSWYQQALGQGPQFIFQYYEEEERQRGNFPDRFSGHQFPNYSSELNVNALLLGDSALYLCASSAGQVAYEQYFGPGTRLTVT.